Listed below are T cell receptor beta chains from one sample, sequenced in a study of human T cells and chemical hapten exposure. In TCRdb, the RACE reads were re-called with MiXCR into one record per CDR3 protein. The sample consists of more than 65,000 distinct CDR3 sequences, over 9% of them appearing once. Specimen: whole blood, collected in connection with sensitization to the hapten diphenylcyclopropenone (DPC). The receptors stem from a woman in her forties or fifties with alopecia areata. Some clones in this sample may be carry-over from other donors' samples. CDR3s include the opening cysteine and the closing phenylalanine or tryptophan. D genes are given only for firm matches. The size entry is marked missing in some rows and otherwise reads once, few, many or a size class.

v_call	d_call	j_call	clone_size	cdr3_length	cdr3_nt	cdr3_aa
TRBV3-1	NA	TRBJ2-7	many	14	TGTGCCAGCAGCCAAGATGGACTTGTTTACGAGCAGTACTTC	CASSQDGLVYEQYF
TRBV30	NA	TRBJ2-7	few	14	TGTGCCTGGAGCCCCTGGCTCAGCTCCTACGAGCAGTACTTC	CAWSPWLSSYEQYF
TRBV12-3/TRBV12-4	NA	TRBJ2-6	many	15	TGTGCCAGCAGTTTATCTCGGCAGGGCGTCCGCGTCCTGACTTTC	CASSLSRQGVRVLTF
TRBV5-1	NA	TRBJ2-7	few	16	TGCGCCAGCAGCCCGCTGGGACTTCTCAGCTCCTACGAGCAGTACTTC	CASSPLGLLSSYEQYF
TRBV18	NA	TRBJ2-4	few	16	TGTGCCAGCTCACCATCTCAGGATCGAGCCAAAAACATTCAGTACTTC	CASSPSQDRAKNIQYF
TRBV10-3	NA	TRBJ2-6	few	15	TGTGCCATCAGTGAGTCGGGCTCTGGGGCCAACGTCCTGACTTTC	CAISESGSGANVLTF
TRBV11-2	TRBD2	TRBJ2-4	NA	20	TGTGCCAGCAGCTTAGAGCCGGGACTAGCGGGATTACTAGCCAAAAACATTCAGTACTTC	CASSLEPGLAGLLAKNIQYF
TRBV11-2	NA	TRBJ2-7	NA	11	TGTGCCAGCAGTTTGATGGGCCCTTGGTACTTC	CASSLMGPWYF
TRBV9	NA	TRBJ1-1	few	16	TGTGCCAGCAGCCCCCGCGGGGCGACCATGAACACTGAAGCTTTCTTT	CASSPRGATMNTEAFF
TRBV5-1	TRBD1	TRBJ1-5	few	14	TGCGCCAGCAGCCAGGGGACAGGGAGTCAGCCCCAGCATTTT	CASSQGTGSQPQHF
TRBV5-1	NA	TRBJ1-4	NA	14	TGCGCCAGCAGGGGTTACAGGAGCGATGAAAAACTGTTTTTT	CASRGYRSDEKLFF
TRBV30	NA	TRBJ1-6	few	13	TGTGCCTGTGACCACTACTATAATTCACCCCTCCACTTT	CACDHYYNSPLHF
TRBV18	NA	TRBJ2-1	NA	15	TGTGCCAGCTCACCCGGACCGGGACTCGGCAATGAGCAGTTCTTC	CASSPGPGLGNEQFF
TRBV20-1	NA	TRBJ1-1	few	13	TGCAGTGCTTACACACTCATGAACACTGAAGCTTTCTTT	CSAYTLMNTEAFF
TRBV6-2/TRBV6-3	TRBD2	TRBJ2-7	NA	16	TGTGCCAGCAGTTACGTCTGGGGACTAAGCTCCTACGAGCAGTACTTC	CASSYVWGLSSYEQYF
TRBV11-2	TRBD2	TRBJ2-1	many	15	TGTGCCAGCAGCTCACTAGCGGGAGGTCCTGGTCTTAAGTTCTTC	CASSSLAGGPGLKFF
TRBV18	NA	TRBJ2-7	few	15	TGTGCCAGCTCGCCCACAGGGATTGGAACCTACGAGCAGTACTTC	CASSPTGIGTYEQYF
TRBV6-2/TRBV6-3	NA	TRBJ1-1	many	13	TGTGCCAGCAGTTCATACCTATTCACTGAAGCTTTCTTT	CASSSYLFTEAFF
TRBV10-3	TRBD1	TRBJ2-7	few	14	TGTGCCATCAGGGTGGGACAGAGCTCCTACGAGCAGTACTTC	CAIRVGQSSYEQYF
TRBV6-2/TRBV6-3	NA	TRBJ2-1	few	13	TGTGCCAGCAGTTACTTAGCTAATGTCTTGGAGTTCTTC	CASSYLANVLEFF
TRBV5-1	NA	TRBJ2-1	many	15	TGCGCCAGCAGGGAGGGGACTGGCTCCTACAATGAGCAGTTCTTC	CASREGTGSYNEQFF
TRBV18	NA	TRBJ1-6	NA	13	TGTGCCAGCTCAGAAACCTATAATTCACCCCTCCACTTT	CASSETYNSPLHF
TRBV28	NA	TRBJ2-4	few	16	TGTGCCAGCAGTTTAAGATCAAGTCGGGCCAAAAACATTCAGTACTTC	CASSLRSSRAKNIQYF
TRBV27	NA	TRBJ2-7	NA	13	TGTGCCAGCAGTTTATCCCCTCCCTACGAGCAGTACTTC	CASSLSPPYEQYF
TRBV2	NA	TRBJ1-3	NA	12	TGTGCCGGGGGGACTGCTGGAAACACCATATATTTT	CAGGTAGNTIYF
TRBV10-3	NA	TRBJ1-6	few	13	TGTGCCATACGGGACACGGGTAATTCACCCCTCCACTTT	CAIRDTGNSPLHF
TRBV7-9	TRBD1	TRBJ1-1	many	15	TGTGCCAGCAGCCCCCAGACAGGGCCGAACACTGAAGCTTTCTTT	CASSPQTGPNTEAFF